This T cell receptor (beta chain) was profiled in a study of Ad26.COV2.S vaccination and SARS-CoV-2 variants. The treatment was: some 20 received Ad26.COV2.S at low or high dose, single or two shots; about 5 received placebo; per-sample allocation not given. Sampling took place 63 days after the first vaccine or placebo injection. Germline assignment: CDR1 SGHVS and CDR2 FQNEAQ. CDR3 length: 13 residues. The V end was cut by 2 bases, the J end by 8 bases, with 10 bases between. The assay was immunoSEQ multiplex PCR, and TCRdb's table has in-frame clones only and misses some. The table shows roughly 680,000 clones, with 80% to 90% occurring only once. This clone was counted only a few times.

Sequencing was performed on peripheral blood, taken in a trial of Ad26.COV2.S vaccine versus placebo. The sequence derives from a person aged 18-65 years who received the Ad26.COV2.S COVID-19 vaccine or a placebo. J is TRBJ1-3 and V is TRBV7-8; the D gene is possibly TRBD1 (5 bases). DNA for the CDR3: TGTGCCAGCAGCTTATATGGGGGGGACACCATATATTTT. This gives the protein CASSLYGGDTIYF.